A selection of T cell receptor beta chains follows, all from one sample in a study of T cell repertoires in cytomegalovirus infection. Antigens for these TCRs are unknown. TCRdb redid the calling of the reads with MiXCR, one entry per CDR3 protein. The profile shows around 900,000 distinct CDR3 sequences, roughly a third of them singletons. The input for sequencing was cultured CD8+ T cells from PBMCs, taken from culture after CMV antigen stimulation. All receptors come from a human donor in good health (CMV status not recorded). Some clones in this sample may be carry-over from other donors' samples. The CDR3 runs from the conserved cysteine through the conserved F or W. Each record gives: J gene, V gene, CDR3 length, D gene, clone size, CDR3 DNA, CDR3 protein. A D gene is named only where the DNA matches it firmly. Not all rows give a size; the values are once, few, many and, for expanded clones, a class.

TRBJ1-2 | TRBV6-6 | 11 | . | . | TGTGCCAGCAGTCCCTCCAGGGAGGACACCTTC | CASSPSREDTF
TRBJ1-6 | TRBV6-4 | 15 | TRBD1 | few | TGTGCCAGCAGTGACTCGGACAGGTCAGGCTCACCCCTCCACTTT | CASSDSDRSGSPLHF
TRBJ1-2 | TRBV15 | 15 | TRBD1 | . | TGTGCCACCAGCATAGGACAGGGCTCCCTCTATGGCTACACCTTC | CATSIGQGSLYGYTF
TRBJ2-2 | TRBV25-1 | 16 | . | . | TGTGCCAGCAGTGAACGATACGGATCGAACACCGGGGAGCTGTTTTTT | CASSERYGSNTGELFF
TRBJ1-1 | TRBV6-2/TRBV6-3 | 12 | . | . | TGTGCCAGCACGGAAGTAGGCACTGAAGCTTTCTTT | CASTEVGTEAFF
TRBJ2-5 | TRBV15 | 14 | . | few | TGTGCCACCAGCAGAGAAGGGTACCAAGAGACCCAGTACTTC | CATSREGYQETQYF
TRBJ1-1 | TRBV19 | 13 | . | few | TGTGCCAGTAGTACGGACACGAACACTGAAGCTTTCTTT | CASSTDTNTEAFF
TRBJ1-3 | TRBV6-1 | 14 | . | . | TGTGCCAGCAGTGACAGAAGCTCTGGAAACACCATATATTTT | CASSDRSSGNTIYF
TRBJ2-3 | TRBV14 | 17 | TRBD2 | . | TGTGCCAGCAGCCAAGAATTCGGGCGGGAGAGCACAGATACGCAGTATTTT | CASSQEFGRESTDTQYF
TRBJ2-1 | TRBV6-2/TRBV6-3 | 15 | . | . | TGTGCCAGCTCCTTCAATGGACGGCCCGGGGATGAGCAGTTCTTC | CASSFNGRPGDEQFF